This T cell receptor (beta chain) was identified during a study of technical replicates of blood from a handful of donors. The CDR3 extends over 14 amino acids. With 2 bases removed from V and 2 bases from J, the gap between germline ends came to 10 bases. Looked up from germline, CDR1 is GTSNPN and CDR2 is SVGIG (reference sequence). The protocol was immunoSEQ multiplex PCR, while the TCRdb copy is restricted to in-frame clones and leaves out a portion. The sample shows about 89,000 clones, roughly 94% of them seen only once. The chain links TRBV30 to TRBJ1-5, with D unresolved. This TCR was sampled from a human donor in good health. The sequenced sample was T cells isolated from PBMCs. The CDR3 here is CAWSLGPGNQPQHF. Here the CDR3 DNA reads TGTGCCTGGAGTTTGGGCCCGGGCAATCAGCCCCAGCATTTT.